Below are 30 T cell receptor beta chains sequenced from a single sample in a study of T-cell memory formation after mild COVID-19. One entry per CDR3 protein, called by TCRdb with MiXCR from the 5' RACE reads. The table has 550,000 to 650,000 distinct CDR3 sequences, 17% seen once. The sequenced sample was PBMCs or a T cell subset sorted from them (not recorded which). All receptors derive from an adult woman who had mild COVID-19 (a few samples of this study predate the infection). Cell type and time point are not known.

The V call is TRBV9, the J call TRBJ1-2; maybe TRBD1 (6 bases). Germline V gene data show CDR1 as SGDLS and CDR2 as YYNGEE. The CDR3 covers 16 residues. V dropped 3 bases and J dropped 8 bases, with 23 bases sitting between them. In DNA form, the CDR3 reads TGTGCCAGCAGCGCCACCCAACAGGGAGATACTCAAGGCTACACCTTC. Its translation is CASSATQQGDTQGYTF.

V usage is TRBV7-2 and J usage is TRBJ1-3, with D possibly matching TRBD1 (5 bases). Per germline, CDR1 SGHTA and CDR2 FQGNSA. There are 17 residues in the CDR3. Trimming took 0 bases from V and 11 from J, leaving 23 bases between them. The CDR3 DNA reads as TGTGCCAGCAGCTTAGCGGGAAAGGCAGGGCCCATACGCGCCATATATTTT. The encoded protein is CASSLAGKAGPIRAIYF.

V gene TRBV7-2 combines with J gene TRBJ2-4; either TRBD1 or TRBD2 may fit D (5 bases each). The V end was cut by 3 bases, the J end by 8 bases, with 14 bases between. Germline V gene lookup returns CDR1 SGHTA and CDR2 FQGNSA. CDR3 size: 14 residues. The CDR3 DNA is TGTGCCAGCAGCTTTGGGACCGGAGGCGACATTCAGTACTTC. Translated, it gives CASSFGTGGDIQYF. The whole variable domain, filled in from reference TRBV7-2 and TRBJ2-4, reads GAGVSQSPSNKVTEKGKDVELRCDPISGHTALYWYRQSLGQGLEFLIYFQGNSAPDKSGLPSDRFSAERTGGSVSTLTIQRTQQEDSAVYLCASSFGTGGDIQYFGAGTRLSVL.

The V and J genes are TRBV3-1 and TRBJ2-1, with 11 bases fitting TRBD2. The CDR3 totals 14 residues. From germline, CDR1 is LGHDT and CDR2 YNNKEL (reference sequence). V shed 1 base, J shed 9 bases, and the junction held 2 bases outside the gene matches. The CDR3 DNA reads as TGTGCCAGCAGCCAAGCTAGCGGGGGGTTTGAGCAGTTCTTC. Amino acids: CASSQASGGFEQFF.

This clonotype was detected only a few times. This chain joins TRBV10-3 and TRBJ2-2, with 9 nucleotides matching TRBD1. Per germline, CDR1 ENHRY and CDR2 SYGVKD. The CDR3 covers 13 residues. With 3 bases clipped from V and 15 bases from J, the junction kept 8 bases outside the gene matches. The CDR3 DNA sequence: TGTGCCATCAGTGATCTAGGGACAGGGTTTTTGTTTTTT. Its protein is CAISDLGTGFLFF.

The CDR3 nucleotides are TGTGCCACCAGAGCTTCTAGCGGGAAGGTTACGCAGTATTTT. It encodes CATRASSGKVTQYF. The chain joins TRBV15 to TRBJ2-3; 9 nucleotides match TRBD2. Germline values: CDR1 LNHNV, CDR2 YYDKDF (reference sequence). This CDR3 has 14 amino acids. The V gene end was trimmed by 6 bases and the J gene end by 8 bases; junction bases not matched to a gene: 9.

This clonotype was seen a few times. The genes are TRBV7-9 and TRBJ1-1, with a possible D match to TRBD1 (5 bases). Trimming took off 11 bases at V and 4 bases at J, with 17 bases between the two ends. CDR1 and CDR2 from the germline V gene are SEHNR and FQNEAQ (reference sequence). This CDR3 spans 13 amino acids. The CDR3 DNA reads as TGTGCCGCCCAGGGTGATTGGGGCACTGAAGCTTTCTTT. Amino acids: CAAQGDWGTEAFF.

The V and J genes are TRBV6-2 or TRBV6-3 and TRBJ2-7; 10 bases are shared with TRBD1. This CDR3 comprises 11 residues. The germline gives CDR1 MNHEY, CDR2 SVGEGT. V gave up 5 bases and J gave up 12 bases; unmatched junction bases: 4. This chain's CDR3 is CASSGQGEWYF. The CDR3, as DNA: TGTGCCAGCAGTGGACAGGGGGAATGGTACTTC.

This clonotype was seen only a few times. The CDR3 is CATSDAGTGGYNEQFF. CDR3 DNA sequence: TGTGCCACCAGTGATGCCGGGACAGGGGGGTACAATGAGCAGTTCTTC. The chain recombines TRBV24-1 with TRBJ2-1; 11 nucleotides line up with TRBD1. CDR1 is KGHDR, CDR2 SFDVKD, per germline. The CDR3 runs to 16 residues. Trimming removed 3 bases from V and 4 bases from J; junction bases left unmatched: 4.

This clonotype was seen a single time. The J gene is TRBJ1-1, the V gene TRBV29-1; D unresolved. The CDR3 runs to 13 residues. Trimming took off 7 bases at V and 2 bases at J, with 14 bases between the two ends. Germline V gene data show CDR1 as SQVTM and CDR2 as ANQGSEA. In DNA form, the CDR3 reads TGCAGCGCCCGATGGGTAGGCAACACTGAAGCTTTCTTT. This translates into CSARWVGNTEAFF.

The rearrangement joins TRBV7-8 to TRBJ2-3; D gene uncertain. Germline-derived CDR1 and CDR2 are SGHVS and FQNEAQ. The germline V and J ends were trimmed by 0 bases and 2 bases, with 12 bases remaining between them. This CDR3 has 16 amino acids. CDR3 sequence: CASSLAGISYTDTQYF. The CDR3 nucleotides read TGTGCCAGCAGCTTAGCCGGAATATCTTACACAGATACGCAGTATTTT.

This clonotype was seen more than once but under ten times. The V call is TRBV12-3 or TRBV12-4, the J call TRBJ2-7; possible D gene TRBD2, 6 bases. The CDR3 has 13 residues. Between the trimmed V and J ends, which lost 6 bases and 2 bases, there was a span of 11 bases. Here the CDR3 DNA reads TGTGCCAGCAGGTTATCGGGGGCCTACGAGCAGTACTTC. Translation: CASRLSGAYEQYF.

This clonotype was seen a handful of times. The chain carries TRBV9 and TRBJ2-7; 7 bases line up with TRBD2. J gave up 2 bases and V 0 bases, and 14 bases lay outside the gene matches. Per germline, CDR1 SGDLS and CDR2 YYNGEE. The CDR3 length is 18 residues. As DNA, the CDR3 is TGTGCCAGCAGCGTAGGTAGGGACTACTCGATTACTGCCTACGAGCAGTACTTC. It codes for CASSVGRDYSITAYEQYF.

Many counts were recorded for this clonotype. The chain couples TRBV30 to TRBJ2-4; TRBD2 aligns across 9 bases. The germline CDR1 and CDR2 sequences are GTSNPN and SVGIG (reference sequence). After removal of 2 bases from V and 6 bases from J, the junction contained 11 bases not matched to a gene. The CDR3 has 16 amino acids. CDR3 sequence (DNA): TGTGCCTGGAGTCCCTCGGGACTAGCTGCCCTAAACATTCAGTACTTC. Amino acid sequence: CAWSPSGLAALNIQYF. Full variable domain (rest looked up from reference TRBV30 and TRBJ2-4): SQTIHQWPATLVQPVGSPLSLECTVEGTSNPNLYWYRQAAGRGLQLLFYSVGIGQISSEVPQNLSASRPQDRQFILSSKKLLLSDSGFYLCAWSPSGLAALNIQYFGAGTRLSVL.

The J gene is TRBJ1-1, the V gene TRBV24-1; weak D call: TRBD1 (6 bases). Germline CDR1 and CDR2: KGHDR and SFDVKD. The ends were cut back, 5 bases at V and 3 bases at J, with 15 bases in the middle. The CDR3 consists of 15 residues. DNA for the CDR3: TGTGCCACCAGTGCTCTAACAGGGTGCGACACTGAAGCTTTCTTT. It translates to CATSALTGCDTEAFF.

This clonotype was observed a few times. The chain carries TRBV3-1 and TRBJ2-2; perhaps TRBD1 as D (6 bases). Looked up from germline, CDR1 is LGHDT and CDR2 is YNNKEL (reference sequence). V shed 4 bases and J shed 9 bases, with 15 bases lying between them. This CDR3 has 14 residues. The CDR3 region has the DNA TGTGCCAGCAGCCGGCCTACAGGGTACAGGGAGCTGTTTTTT. It encodes CASSRPTGYRELFF.

V is TRBV7-2 and J is TRBJ1-3; 8 bases align to TRBD1. Germline trimming cut 5 bases from V and 6 bases from J; bases unmatched to any gene: 3. The CDR3 length is 13 residues. Germline-derived CDR1 and CDR2 are SGHTA and FQGNSA. CDR3 sequence reads: CASSPDRVNTIYF. CDR3 sequence (DNA): TGTGCCAGCAGCCCGGACAGGGTAAACACCATATATTTT.

Here the CDR3 reads CSALEGNKPYEQYF. The CDR3 DNA reads TGCAGTGCTCTGGAGGGAAACAAGCCCTACGAGCAGTACTTC. The genes are TRBV20-1 and TRBJ2-7, with TRBD2 as a possible D gene (6 bases). CDR1 DFQATT and CDR2 SNEGSKA come from the germline V gene (reference sequence). With 5 bases removed from V and 2 bases from J, the gap between germline ends came to 16 bases. The CDR3 has 14 amino acids.

This CDR3 reads CSVEVRQNTQYF. The CDR3 region has the DNA TGCAGCGTTGAAGTCAGGCAGAATACGCAGTATTTT. The rearrangement joins TRBV29-1 to TRBJ2-3; the D is unclear. CDR3 length: 12 amino acids. V dropped 1 base and J dropped 7 bases, with 9 bases sitting between them. Germline V gene data show CDR1 as SQVTM and CDR2 as ANQGSEA.

In this sample, this clonotype turned up many times. This chain connects TRBV13 to TRBJ2-7, with a weak D call TRBD2 (5 bases). Trimming left V 5 bases short and J 4 bases short, with 9 bases between. The CDR3 totals 12 residues. In germline, CDR1 is PRHDT, CDR2 FYEKMQ (reference sequence). For the CDR3, the DNA is TGTGCCAGCAGCCAACGGGGATACGAGCAGTACTTC. As protein: CASSQRGYEQYF.

This clonotype has only a few counts. This chain joins TRBV11-2 and TRBJ2-7; TRBD1 matches at 7 bases. This CDR3 is built from 15 residues. Germline trimming cut 5 bases from V and 1 base from J; bases unmatched to any gene: 8. Germline V gives CDR1 SGHAT, CDR2 FQNNGV. CDR3 DNA: TGTGCCAGCAGCCAAACAGGGGCCGCGTCCTACGAGCAGTACTTC. It yields the protein CASSQTGAASYEQYF.

This clonotype was observed a few times. The rearrangement links TRBV7-2 to TRBJ2-5, with 10 bases lining up with TRBD2. The CDR3 runs 15 residues. Germline trimming cut 5 bases from V and 5 bases from J; bases unmatched to any gene: 8. The germline gives CDR1 SGHTA, CDR2 FQGNSA. CDR3: CASSLQRGGRETQYF. The CDR3 DNA is TGTGCCAGCAGCCTTCAGCGGGGGGGCCGGGAGACCCAGTACTTC.

V gene TRBV5-5 combines with J gene TRBJ2-5; D uncertain. Germline CDR1 reads SGHKS; CDR2 reads YYEKEE (reference sequence). There are 12 residues in the CDR3. V dropped 7 bases and J dropped 5 bases, with 12 bases sitting between them. CDR3 protein: CASSRDQETQYF. The CDR3 region has the DNA TGTGCCAGCTCAAGGGATCAGGAGACCCAGTACTTC.

The table lists this clonotype with a few counts. J is TRBJ2-7 and V is TRBV7-7; 8 positions match TRBD2. Germline V gives CDR1 SSHAT, CDR2 FNYEAQ (reference sequence). V lost 6 bases, J lost 5 bases, and 12 bases stayed unmatched. CDR3 length: 15 amino acids. The chain's CDR3 is CASSRGSGGGHEQYF. In DNA, the CDR3 is TGTGCCAGCAGTCGAGGGAGCGGGGGAGGACACGAGCAGTACTTC.

The rearrangement links TRBV18 to TRBJ1-3; 7 nucleotides line up with TRBD1. Germline V lookup: CDR1 KGHSH, CDR2 LQKENI. This CDR3 is 16 amino acids long. Germline trimming cut 5 bases from V and 0 bases from J; bases unmatched to any gene: 7. The DNA of the CDR3 is TGTGCCAGCTCAACAGGGACAGCTTTCTCTGGAAACACCATATATTTT. This translates into CASSTGTAFSGNTIYF.

In this sample, this clonotype turned up a few times. The rearrangement uses TRBV5-4 and TRBJ2-3, with D unclear. Germline V gives CDR1 SGHNT, CDR2 YYREEE (reference sequence). This CDR3 spans 14 amino acids. Between the trimmed V and J ends, which lost 2 bases and 1 base, there was a span of 8 bases. Written as DNA, the CDR3 is TGTGCCAGCAGCTTTTCCAGCGGCACAGATACGCAGTATTTT. As protein: CASSFSSGTDTQYF.

The genes are TRBV5-6 and TRBJ2-7, with a tentative D call TRBD1 (5 bases). This CDR3 has 12 residues. V dropped 7 bases and J dropped 3 bases, with 11 bases sitting between them. Germline CDR1 and CDR2: SGHDT and YYEEEE. This chain's CDR3 is CASSTADYEQYF. The CDR3 coding sequence is TGTGCCAGCTCGACAGCCGACTACGAGCAGTACTTC.

This clonotype has a handful of counts. The chain employs TRBV4-2 and TRBJ2-2; 11 positions match TRBD2. CDR1 and CDR2 from the germline V gene are LGHNA and YNFKEQ. Germline trimming cut 0 bases from V and 3 bases from J; bases unmatched to any gene: 3. CDR3 length: 17 amino acids. The CDR3 loop is CASSQDLAGGYTGELFF. In DNA, the CDR3 is TGTGCCAGCAGCCAAGACCTAGCGGGGGGTTACACCGGGGAGCTGTTTTTT.

The V and J genes are TRBV7-3 and TRBJ2-3; D possibly corresponds to TRBD2 (7 bases). The CDR3 loop spans 15 amino acids. Germline-derived CDR1 and CDR2 are SGHTA and FQGTGA. The V end was cut by 2 bases, the J end by 2 bases, with 11 bases between. The CDR3 DNA is TGTGCCAGCAGCTTACGCGGGGGCCCCACAGATACGCAGTATTTT. It yields the protein CASSLRGGPTDTQYF.

The gene calls are TRBV6-6 and TRBJ2-5, with 8 bases aligning to TRBD1. Trimming cost V 2 bases and J 6 bases; bases outside gene matches: 5. The CDR3 contains 14 residues. CDR1 and CDR2 from the germline V gene are MNHNY and SVGAGI (reference sequence). In DNA, the CDR3 is TGTGCCAGCAGTTACGACCAGGGGGCAAAGACCCAGTACTTC. Translating gives CASSYDQGAKTQYF.